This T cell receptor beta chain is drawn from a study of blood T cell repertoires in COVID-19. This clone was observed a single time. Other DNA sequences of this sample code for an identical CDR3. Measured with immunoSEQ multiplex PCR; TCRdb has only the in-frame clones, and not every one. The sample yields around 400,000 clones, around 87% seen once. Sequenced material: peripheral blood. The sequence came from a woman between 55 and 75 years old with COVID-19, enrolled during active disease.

CDR3: CASSLDRGYEQYF. As DNA, the CDR3 is TGCGCCAGCAGCCTGGACAGGGGCTACGAGCAGTACTTC. The chain employs TRBV5-1 and TRBJ2-7; 9 bases fit TRBD1. CDR3 size: 13 residues. V was clipped by 4 bases and J by 3 bases; unmatched bases: 2. Germline V gives CDR1 SGHRS, CDR2 YFSETQ.